The present T cell receptor (beta chain) was sequenced within a study of CXCR3-negative and CXCR3-positive naive CD8 T cells. Overall study results and limits: CXCR3-positive naive cells had TRB CDR3s that were more hydrophobic than CXCR3-negative naive cells had. Relative to memory CD8+ cells, whose diversity was much lower, both naive subsets had comparably high diversity. Similar TRBV-TRBJ gene usage was seen in naive CXCR3-negative and CXCR3-positive cells, but not in memory cells.

cDNA libraries for TRB were generated by 5' RACE incorporating UMI labels. TCRdb reprocessed the 5' RACE reads and stores each CDR3 protein as one record, lacking DNA. The sample is made up of some 140,000 distinct CDR3 sequences, and the top ten hold around 0.44% of it. As for this clonotype: What it recognizes is unknown.

Per CD8+ T cell subset, triplicate sorts of 250,000 to 300,000 cells each were done. Germline V gives CDR1 SQVTM, CDR2 ANQGSEA. The CDR3 totals 13 residues. Material: naive CXCR3+ CD8+ T cells from blood. Documented subset: CD45RO-CCR7+CD27+CD95- naive CD8+ T cells expressing CXCR3 (TNR3+). This chain links TRBV29-1 with TRBJ2-7; checking the TCRdb D call of TRBD1 is not possible without DNA. This TCR was sampled from a human donor in good health. Some clones in this sample may be carry-over from other donors' samples. CDR3 region: CSVETGTEYEQYF.